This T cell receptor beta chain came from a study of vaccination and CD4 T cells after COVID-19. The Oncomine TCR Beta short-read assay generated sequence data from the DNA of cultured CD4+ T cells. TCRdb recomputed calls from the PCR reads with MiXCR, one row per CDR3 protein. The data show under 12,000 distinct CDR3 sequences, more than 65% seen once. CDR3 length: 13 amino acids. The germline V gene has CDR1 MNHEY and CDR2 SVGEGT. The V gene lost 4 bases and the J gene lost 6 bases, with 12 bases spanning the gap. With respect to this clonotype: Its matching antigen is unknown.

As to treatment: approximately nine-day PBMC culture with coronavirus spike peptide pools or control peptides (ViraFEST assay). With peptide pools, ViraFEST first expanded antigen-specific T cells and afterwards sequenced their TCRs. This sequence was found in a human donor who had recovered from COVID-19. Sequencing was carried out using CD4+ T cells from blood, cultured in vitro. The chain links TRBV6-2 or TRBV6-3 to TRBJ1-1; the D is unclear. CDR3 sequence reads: CASSLVRAPEAFF. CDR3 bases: TGTGCCAGCAGTTTAGTGAGGGCTCCTGAAGCTTTCTTT.